This record concerns one T cell receptor beta chain sequence. As yet, its antigen is unknown. This record comes from a study of blood T cells in healthy people across ages. For the second PCR, which ran for about 7 to 12 cycles, a sample-barcoded 5' primer and a J-beta primer mix were used. MiXCR was run by TCRdb on the 5' RACE reads, yielding one entry per CDR3 protein. Counted here are about 830,000 distinct CDR3 sequences, about 62% occurring once; the ten biggest clones make up about a quarter. V lost 3 bases, J lost 5 bases, and 8 bases lay in between. The CDR3 loop spans 13 amino acids. From germline, CDR1 is SNHLY and CDR2 FYNNEI. Study observations and caveats: The donors' CMV status was not determined, possibly confounding changes in expanded clonotypes. There were more naive CD4+ cells and higher diversity in long-lived donors than in aged donors.

Sequencing input: blood. The receptor was isolated from a man aged 25-45 years in good health. The V call is TRBV2, the J call TRBJ1-3; tentatively, D is TRBD1 (6 bases). CDR3 DNA: TGTGCCAGCAGTGACTGGGACAGAAACACCATATATTTT. As protein: CASSDWDRNTIYF.